This entry concerns a single T cell receptor beta chain. The antigen remains unidentified. The germline V gene encodes CDR1 SGHNT and CDR2 YYREEE (reference sequence). V lost 0 bases, J lost 2 bases, and 10 bases lay in between. CDR3 length: 15 amino acids. The data were taken from a study of shared clonotypes between healthy human individuals. Study as a whole: Donor composition was a couple of women and three men, aged 18 to 49. Study results and caveats: Memory subsets generally showed smaller estimated richness than naive subsets did. Shared across a few donors were 5% to 6% of the naive CD4 clonotypes. Few donors limited the genetic and exposure-history diversity represented.

TCRdb keeps only in-frame clones here, not all; method: immunoSEQ multiplex PCR. The sample records 2 million to 3 million clones, more than 90% being singletons. Material: naive CD4+ T cells sorted from blood. Subset: CD45RA+ positively selected. V gene TRBV5-4 combines with J gene TRBJ2-3; D uncertain. This clonotype was sampled from a man aged 18 to 29 in good health. In DNA, the CDR3 is TGTGCCAGCAGCTTGGAAAAGCCCCCCACAGATACGCAGTATTTT. This translates into CASSLEKPPTDTQYF.